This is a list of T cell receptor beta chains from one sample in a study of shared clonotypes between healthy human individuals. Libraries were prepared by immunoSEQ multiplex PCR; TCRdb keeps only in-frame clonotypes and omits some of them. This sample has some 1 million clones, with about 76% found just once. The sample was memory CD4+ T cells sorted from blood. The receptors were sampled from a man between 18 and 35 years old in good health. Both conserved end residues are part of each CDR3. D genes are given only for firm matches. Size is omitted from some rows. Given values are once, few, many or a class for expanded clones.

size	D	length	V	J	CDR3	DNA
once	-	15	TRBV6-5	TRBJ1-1	CASSPREVTNTEAFF	TGTGCCAGCAGTCCCCGTGAAGTTACGAACACTGAAGCTTTCTTT
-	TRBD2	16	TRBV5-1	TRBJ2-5	CASSLGSSGRQETQYF	TGCGCCAGCAGCTTGGGGTCTAGCGGGAGGCAAGAGACCCAGTACTTC
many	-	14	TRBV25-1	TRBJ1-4	CASSLGPMNEKLFF	TGTGCCAGCAGTCTTGGACCGATGAATGAAAAACTGTTTTTT
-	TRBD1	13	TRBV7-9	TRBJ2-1	CASSQTGEGEQFF	TGTGCCAGCAGCCAGACAGGGGAAGGTGAGCAGTTCTTC
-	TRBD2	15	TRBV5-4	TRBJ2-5	CASSRWGGKGETQYF	TGTGCCAGCAGTCGCTGGGGGGGGAAGGGAGAGACCCAGTACTTC
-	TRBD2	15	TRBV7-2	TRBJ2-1	CASSLASGIAVEQFF	TGTGCCAGCAGCTTAGCTAGCGGGATAGCGGTTGAGCAGTTCTTC
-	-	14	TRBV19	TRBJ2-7	CASSPGSATSEQYF	TGTGCCAGTAGTCCGGGTAGCGCCACCAGCGAGCAGTACTTC
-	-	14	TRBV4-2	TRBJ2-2	CASSPRGGTGELFF	TGTGCCAGCAGCCCTCGAGGGGGCACCGGGGAGCTGTTTTTT
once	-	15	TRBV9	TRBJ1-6	CASSPRARYNSPLHF	TGTGCCAGCAGCCCCCGGGCTAGATATAATTCACCCCTCCACTTT
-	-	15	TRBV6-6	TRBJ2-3	CASSPLGGGTDTQYF	TGTGCCAGCAGTCCGCTCGGGGGAGGCACAGATACGCAGTATTTT
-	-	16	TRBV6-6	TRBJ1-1	CASRDSYRARTIEAFF	TGTGCCAGCAGGGACTCTTACAGGGCTCGAACCATCGAAGCTTTCTTT
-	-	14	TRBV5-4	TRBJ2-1	CASSLGRVYNEQFF	TGTGCCAGCAGCTTGGGCAGGGTCTACAATGAGCAGTTCTTC
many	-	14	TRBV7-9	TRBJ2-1	CASSFTAGPNEQFF	TGTGCCAGCAGCTTTACCGCAGGGCCCAATGAGCAGTTCTTC
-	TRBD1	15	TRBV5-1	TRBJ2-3	CASSRTGESTDTQYF	TGCGCCAGCAGCAGGACAGGGGAGAGTACAGATACGCAGTATTTT
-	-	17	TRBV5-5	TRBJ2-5	CASSDLPGTKTLETQYF	TGTGCCAGCAGCGACCTTCCCGGGACGAAAACTCTAGAGACCCAGTACTTC
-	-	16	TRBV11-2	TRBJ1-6	CASSLASSSYNSPLHF	TGTGCCAGCAGCTTAGCTTCCAGCTCCTATAATTCACCCCTCCACTTT
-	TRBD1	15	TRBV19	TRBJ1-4	CASSGGTASNEKLFF	TGTGCCAGTAGTGGCGGGACAGCTTCCAATGAAAAACTGTTTTTT
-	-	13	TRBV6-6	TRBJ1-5	CASSYGGGKPQHF	TGTGCCAGCAGTTACGGGGGCGGGAAGCCCCAGCATTTT
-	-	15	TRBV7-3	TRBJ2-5	CASSLIRGRRETQYF	TGTGCCAGCAGCTTAATCCGGGGGCGCCGGGAGACCCAGTACTTC
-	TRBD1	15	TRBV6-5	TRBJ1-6	CASRTGSFYNSPLHF	TGTGCCAGCAGGACAGGGAGCTTCTATAATTCACCCCTCCACTTT
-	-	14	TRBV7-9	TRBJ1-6	CASSFGGDNSPLHF	TGTGCCAGCAGCTTTGGAGGGGATAATTCACCCCTCCACTTT
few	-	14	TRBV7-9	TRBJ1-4	CASSPVWGDEKLFF	TGTGCCAGCTCCCCGGTCTGGGGGGATGAAAAACTGTTTTTT
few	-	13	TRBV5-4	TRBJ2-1	CASSRDRYNEQFF	TGTGCCAGCAGCCGGGATCGCTACAATGAGCAGTTCTTC
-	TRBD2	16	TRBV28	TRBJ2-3	CASSFGLAGGTDTQYF	TGTGCCAGCAGTTTCGGGTTAGCGGGGGGCACAGATACGCAGTATTTT
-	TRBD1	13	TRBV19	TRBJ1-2	CASRMDRGDGYTF	TGTGCCAGTAGAATGGACAGGGGGGATGGCTACACCTTC
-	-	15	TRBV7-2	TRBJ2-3	CASSLMAKGGDTQYF	TGTGCCAGCAGCCTCATGGCGAAGGGGGGAGATACGCAGTATTTT
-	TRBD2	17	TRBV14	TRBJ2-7	CTSSRGLAGVPSYEQYF	TGTACCAGCAGCCGGGGACTAGCGGGAGTACCTTCCTACGAGCAGTACTTC
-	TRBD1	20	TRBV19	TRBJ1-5	CASSWGRPGQNLNSNQPQHF	TGTGCCAGTAGTTGGGGCCGACCGGGACAGAACTTAAATAGCAATCAGCCCCAGCATTTT
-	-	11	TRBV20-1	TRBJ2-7	CSAILVYEQYF	TGCAGTGCTATACTGGTCTACGAGCAGTACTTC
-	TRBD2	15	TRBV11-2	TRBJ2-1	CASTIGTGGPNEQFF	TGTGCCAGCACGATAGGAACGGGAGGGCCCAATGAGCAGTTCTTC
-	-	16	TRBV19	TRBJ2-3	CASSPGTSRTLFTQYF	TGTGCCAGTAGTCCCGGGACTTCCCGGACGCTTTTTACGCAGTATTTT
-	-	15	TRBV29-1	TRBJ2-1	CSAVTPGDSYNEQFF	TGCAGCGCCGTAACCCCGGGGGATTCCTACAATGAGCAGTTCTTC
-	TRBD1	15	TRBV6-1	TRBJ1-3	CATRLDRDSTNTIYF	TGTGCCACCAGATTGGACAGGGACTCTACGAACACCATATATTTT
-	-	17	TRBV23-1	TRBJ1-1	CASSQLSAQVLGAEAFF	TGCGCCAGCAGTCAGTTAAGCGCACAGGTCCTCGGAGCTGAAGCTTTCTTT